One sample yielded the 9 T cell receptor beta chains listed below, sequenced in a study of blood T cell repertoires in COVID-19. Sequencing was performed with immunoSEQ multiplex PCR; in TCRdb, only in-frame clones are kept and a portion is missing. Of over 120,000 clones in the sample, around 90% were seen once. Input material: peripheral blood. The source of these receptors is a woman in her forties or fifties with acute or convalescent COVID-19.

V gene TRBV4-2 combines with J gene TRBJ2-7; 9 bases map to TRBD1. The V segment lost 3 bases and the J segment 3 bases; nucleotides outside the gene matches: 6. The germline V gene has CDR1 LGHNA and CDR2 YNFKEQ. The length of the CDR3 is 15 residues. The CDR3 sequence: CASSHTGTGIYEQYF. DNA for the CDR3: TGTGCCAGCAGCCATACCGGGACAGGGATCTACGAGCAGTACTTC.

The rearrangement links TRBV6-5 to TRBJ2-5; D possibly corresponds to TRBD1 (6 bases). V was trimmed by 6 bases and J by 2 bases, leaving 10 bases between them. This CDR3 has 13 residues. Germline lookup yields CDR1 MNHEY and CDR2 SVGAGI. For the CDR3, the DNA is TGTGCCAGCAGCCAAGGACAGCAAGAGACCCAGTACTTC. It encodes CASSQGQQETQYF.

The V call is TRBV4-2, the J call TRBJ2-7; TRBD2 matches 7 bases. Per the germline V gene, CDR1 is LGHNA and CDR2 is YNFKEQ. The CDR3 length is 13 residues. The J segment lost 4 bases and the V segment lost 5 bases, leaving 5 bases of the junction unmatched. CDR3 residues: CASSFGGEYEQYF. The CDR3 region has the DNA TGTGCCAGCAGCTTTGGGGGGGAGTACGAGCAGTACTTC.

The rearrangement uses TRBV6-6 and TRBJ2-2; 8 nucleotides agree with TRBD1. This CDR3 spans 16 amino acids. V lost 2 bases to trimming and J lost 0 bases; unmatched junction nucleotides: 2. The germline gives CDR1 MNHNY, CDR2 SVGAGI (reference sequence). This CDR3 is CASSYGDRPNTGELFF. The CDR3 nucleotides are TGTGCCAGCAGTTACGGGGACAGGCCGAACACCGGGGAGCTGTTTTTT.

V and J are TRBV24-1 and TRBJ1-1; TRBD1 might be the D (6 bases). Trimming shortened V by 7 bases and J by 1 base, and 15 bases separated the two germline ends. Germline CDR1 is KGHDR and CDR2 is SFDVKD. The CDR3 is 15 amino acids. DNA of the CDR3: TGTGCCACCAGGGCGGGTGGCAGGGGGAACACTGAAGCTTTCTTT. It is translated as CATRAGGRGNTEAFF.

The chain employs TRBV9 and TRBJ2-3; no definite D call. Trimming left V 0 bases short and J 5 bases short, with 13 bases between. Per the germline V gene, CDR1 is SGDLS and CDR2 is YYNGEE. The CDR3 covers 15 residues. The CDR3 sequence: CASSVEARGGDTQYF. The DNA of the CDR3 is TGTGCCAGCAGCGTAGAGGCCCGCGGTGGAGATACGCAGTATTTT. Combining the CDR3 with reference TRBV9 and TRBJ2-3 gives the whole variable domain DSGVTQTPKHLITATGQRVTLRCSPRSGDLSVYWYQQSLDQGLQFLIQYYNGEERAKGNILERFSAQQFPDLHSELNLSSLELGDSALYFCASSVEARGGDTQYFGPGTRLTVL.

This clone was detected a few times. The genes are TRBV3-1 (or the pseudogene TRBV3-2) and TRBJ1-2; D gene uncertain. Germline V gene sequence: CDR1 LGHDT, CDR2 YNNKEL (reference sequence). Trimming cost V 4 bases and J 5 bases, with 11 bases left between them. This CDR3 spans 13 amino acids. CDR3 nucleotide sequence: TGTGCCAGCAGCCCCCGGGGAACTTATGGCTACACCTTC. Protein product: CASSPRGTYGYTF.

The chain links TRBV7-9 to TRBJ1-1; D gene unclear. V was cut by 1 base and J by 10 bases, with 10 bases left in between. This CDR3 is built from 12 residues. In germline, CDR1 is SEHNR, CDR2 FQNEAQ (reference sequence). The CDR3 loop reads CASSLVGVGAFF. The CDR3 bases are TGTGCCAGCAGCTTAGTCGGAGTGGGAGCTTTCTTT.

The genes are TRBV19 and TRBJ1-5; D remains ambiguous. Germline V gives CDR1 LNHDA, CDR2 SQIVND (reference sequence). The CDR3 contains 10 residues. CDR3 amino acids: CAAGYQPQHF. The CDR3 DNA follows: TGTGCGGCGGGCTATCAGCCCCAGCATTTT.